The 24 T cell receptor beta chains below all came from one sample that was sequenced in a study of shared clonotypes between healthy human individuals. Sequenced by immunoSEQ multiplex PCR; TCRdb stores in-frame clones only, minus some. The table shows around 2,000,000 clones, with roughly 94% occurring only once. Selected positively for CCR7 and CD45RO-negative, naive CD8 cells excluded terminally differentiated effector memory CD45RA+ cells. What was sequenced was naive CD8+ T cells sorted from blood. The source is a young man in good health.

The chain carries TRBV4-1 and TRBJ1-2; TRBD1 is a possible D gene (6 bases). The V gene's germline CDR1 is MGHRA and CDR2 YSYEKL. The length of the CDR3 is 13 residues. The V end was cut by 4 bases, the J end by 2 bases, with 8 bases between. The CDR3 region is CASSPGENYGYTF. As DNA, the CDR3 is TGCGCCAGCAGCCCAGGGGAGAACTATGGCTACACCTTC.

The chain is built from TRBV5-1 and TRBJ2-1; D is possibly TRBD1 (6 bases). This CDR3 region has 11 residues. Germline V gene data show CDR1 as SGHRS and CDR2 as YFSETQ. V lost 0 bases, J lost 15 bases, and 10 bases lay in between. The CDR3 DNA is TGCGCCAGCAGCTTGGGTCGGGACACGTTCTTC. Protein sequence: CASSLGRDTFF.

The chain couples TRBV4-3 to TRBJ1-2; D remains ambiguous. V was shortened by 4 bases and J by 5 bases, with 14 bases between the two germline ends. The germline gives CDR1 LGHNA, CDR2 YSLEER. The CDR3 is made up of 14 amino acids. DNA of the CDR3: TGCGCCAGCAGCCCTTCAGCGGCGGGGTATGGCTACACCTTC. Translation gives CASSPSAAGYGYTF.

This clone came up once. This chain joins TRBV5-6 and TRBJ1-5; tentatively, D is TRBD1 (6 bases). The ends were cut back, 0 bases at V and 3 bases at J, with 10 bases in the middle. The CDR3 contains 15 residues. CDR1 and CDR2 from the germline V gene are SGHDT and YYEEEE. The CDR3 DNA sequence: TGTGCCAGCAGCTTGGACGGGGGCCTCAATCAGCCCCAGCATTTT. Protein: CASSLDGGLNQPQHF.

The CDR3, as DNA: TGTGCCAGCACGGGTGGTGTGGAGCTGTTTTTT. Its translation: CASTGGVELFF. This chain uses TRBV27 with TRBJ2-2; D gene unclear. CDR1 and CDR2 from the germline V gene are MNHEY and SMNVEV (reference sequence). V gave up 7 bases and J gave up 10 bases, with 10 bases separating them. The CDR3 spans 11 residues.

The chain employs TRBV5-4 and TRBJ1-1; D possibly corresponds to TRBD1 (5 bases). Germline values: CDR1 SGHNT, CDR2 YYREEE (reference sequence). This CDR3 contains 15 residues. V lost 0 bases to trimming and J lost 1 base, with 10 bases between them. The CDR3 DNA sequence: TGTGCCAGCAGCTTGGCCGGGGGAAGGAACACTGAAGCTTTCTTT. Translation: CASSLAGGRNTEAFF. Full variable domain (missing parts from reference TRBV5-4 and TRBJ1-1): ETGVTQSPTHLIKTRGQQVTLRCSSQSGHNTVSWYQQALGQGPQFIFQYYREEENGRGNFPPRFSGLQFPNYSSELNVNALELDDSALYLCASSLAGGRNTEAFFGQGTRLTVV.

CDR3 in DNA: TGTGCCACCAGCAGTTCTCTTGGGGGCTCTGAAGCTTTCTTT. This translates into CATSSSLGGSEAFF. The rearrangement uses TRBV15 and TRBJ1-1; a possible D gene is TRBD1 (6 bases). V lost 3 bases to trimming and J lost 6 bases, with 14 bases between them. The CDR3 sequence is 14 residues long. Looked up from germline, CDR1 is LNHNV and CDR2 is YYDKDF (reference sequence).

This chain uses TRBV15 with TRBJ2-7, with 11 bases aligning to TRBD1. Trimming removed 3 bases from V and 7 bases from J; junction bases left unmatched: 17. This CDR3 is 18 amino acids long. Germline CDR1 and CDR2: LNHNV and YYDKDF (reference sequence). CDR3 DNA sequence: TGTGCCACCAGCAGCCCGGGACAGGGGGAAGTAGCGGTGCGGGAGCAGTACTTC. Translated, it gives CATSSPGQGEVAVREQYF.

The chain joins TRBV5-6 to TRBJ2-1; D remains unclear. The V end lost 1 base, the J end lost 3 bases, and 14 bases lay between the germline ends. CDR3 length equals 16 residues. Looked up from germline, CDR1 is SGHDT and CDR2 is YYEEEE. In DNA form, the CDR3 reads TGTGCCAGCAGCTTGTCGTCCACGACTTTCTACAATGAGCAGTTCTTC. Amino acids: CASSLSSTTFYNEQFF.

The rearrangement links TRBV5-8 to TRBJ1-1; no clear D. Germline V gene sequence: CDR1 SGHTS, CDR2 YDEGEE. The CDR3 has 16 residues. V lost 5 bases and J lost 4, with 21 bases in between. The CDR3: CASSPGWTAPSTEAFF. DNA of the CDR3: TGTGCCAGCAGTCCGGGCTGGACGGCACCGAGCACTGAAGCTTTCTTT.

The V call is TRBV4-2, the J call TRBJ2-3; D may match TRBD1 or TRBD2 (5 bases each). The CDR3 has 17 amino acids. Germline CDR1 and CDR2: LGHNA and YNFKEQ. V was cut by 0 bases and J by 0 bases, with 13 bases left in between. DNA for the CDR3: TGTGCCAGCAGCCAAGATCTTGAGGGACCTAGCACAGATACGCAGTATTTT. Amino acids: CASSQDLEGPSTDTQYF.

The CDR3 sequence is CASSAKTESYEQYF. CDR3 in DNA: TGCGCCAGCAGCGCCAAGACGGAGTCCTACGAGCAGTACTTC. The chain has TRBV4-1 and TRBJ2-7; D is unresolved. CDR1 is MGHRA and CDR2 is YSYEKL in the germline V gene. V shed 5 bases and J shed 1 base, with 12 bases lying between them. The CDR3 loop spans 14 amino acids.

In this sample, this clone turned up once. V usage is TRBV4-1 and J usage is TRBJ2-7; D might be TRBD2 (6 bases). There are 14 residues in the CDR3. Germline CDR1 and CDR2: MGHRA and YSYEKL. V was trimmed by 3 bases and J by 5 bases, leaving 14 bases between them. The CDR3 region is CASSHLTGVHEQYF. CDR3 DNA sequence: TGCGCCAGCAGCCATTTGACGGGGGTTCACGAGCAGTACTTC.

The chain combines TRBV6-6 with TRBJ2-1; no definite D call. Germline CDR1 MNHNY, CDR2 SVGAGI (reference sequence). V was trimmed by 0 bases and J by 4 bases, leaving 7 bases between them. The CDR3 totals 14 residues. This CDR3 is CASSYSTAYNEQFF. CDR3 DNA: TGTGCCAGCAGTTACTCGACGGCTTACAATGAGCAGTTCTTC.

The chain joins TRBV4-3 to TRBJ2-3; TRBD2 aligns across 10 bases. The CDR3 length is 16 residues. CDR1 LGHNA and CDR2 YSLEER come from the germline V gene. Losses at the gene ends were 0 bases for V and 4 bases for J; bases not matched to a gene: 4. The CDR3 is CASSQDLAGESDTQYF. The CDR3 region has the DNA TGCGCCAGCAGCCAAGATCTAGCGGGAGAGTCAGATACGCAGTATTTT.

DNA of the CDR3: TGTGCCAGCAGTTGGACCGGGACAATAAAAGAGACCCAGTACTTC. It encodes CASSWTGTIKETQYF. V gene TRBV6-5 combines with J gene TRBJ2-5, with a tentative D call TRBD1 (6 bases). Germline V gives CDR1 MNHEY, CDR2 SVGAGI. This CDR3 is 15 amino acids long. Deletions cut 4 bases from V and 3 bases from J, with 15 bases between.

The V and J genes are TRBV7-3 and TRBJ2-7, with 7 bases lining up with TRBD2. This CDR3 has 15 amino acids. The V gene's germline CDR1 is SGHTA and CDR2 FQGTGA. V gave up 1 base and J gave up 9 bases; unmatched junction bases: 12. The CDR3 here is CASSLREGKAPAQYF. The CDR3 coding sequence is TGTGCCAGCAGCTTAAGGGAGGGGAAGGCTCCGGCGCAGTACTTC. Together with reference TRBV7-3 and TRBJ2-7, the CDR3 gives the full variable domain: GAGVSQTPSNKVTEKGKYVELRCDPISGHTALYWYRQSLGQGPEFLIYFQGTGAADDSGLPNDRFFAVRPEGSVSTLKIQRTERGDSAVYLCASSLREGKAPAQYFGPGTRLTVT.

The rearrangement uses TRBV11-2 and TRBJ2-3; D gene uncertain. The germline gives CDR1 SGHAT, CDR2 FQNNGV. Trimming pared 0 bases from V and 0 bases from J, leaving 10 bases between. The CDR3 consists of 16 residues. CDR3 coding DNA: TGTGCCAGCAGCTTAGATTCGGGCATCAGCACAGATACGCAGTATTTT. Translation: CASSLDSGISTDTQYF.

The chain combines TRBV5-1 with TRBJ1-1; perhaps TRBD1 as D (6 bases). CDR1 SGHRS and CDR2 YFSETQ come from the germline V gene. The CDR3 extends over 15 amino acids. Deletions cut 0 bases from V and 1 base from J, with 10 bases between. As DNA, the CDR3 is TGCGCCAGCAGCTTGGCCACGACAGGGAACACTGAAGCTTTCTTT. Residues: CASSLATTGNTEAFF.

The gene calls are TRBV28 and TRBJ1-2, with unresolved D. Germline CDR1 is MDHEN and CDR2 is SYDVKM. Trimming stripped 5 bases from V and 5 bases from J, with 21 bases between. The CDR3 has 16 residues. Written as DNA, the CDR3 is TGTGCCAGCAGTCGCCATTCGGCGGCCACATATTATGGCTACACCTTC. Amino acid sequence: CASSRHSAATYYGYTF.

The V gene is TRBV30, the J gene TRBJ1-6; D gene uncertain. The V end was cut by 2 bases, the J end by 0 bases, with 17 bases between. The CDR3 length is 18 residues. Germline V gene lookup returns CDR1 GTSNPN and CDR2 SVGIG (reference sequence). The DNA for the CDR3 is TGTGCCTGGAGTTACCCGGCAGCGGAAAGCTCCTATAATTCACCCCTCCACTTT. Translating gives CAWSYPAAESSYNSPLHF.

The CDR3: CASSVEVSSGFSYNEQFF. The CDR3 nucleotides read TGTGCCAGCAGCGTAGAGGTGTCTAGCGGGTTCAGCTACAATGAGCAGTTCTTC. This chain uses TRBV9 with TRBJ2-1, with 8 bases identical to TRBD2. V lost 0 bases and J lost 3; bases outside the gene matches: 11. CDR1 SGDLS and CDR2 YYNGEE come from the germline V gene. This CDR3 is built from 18 residues.

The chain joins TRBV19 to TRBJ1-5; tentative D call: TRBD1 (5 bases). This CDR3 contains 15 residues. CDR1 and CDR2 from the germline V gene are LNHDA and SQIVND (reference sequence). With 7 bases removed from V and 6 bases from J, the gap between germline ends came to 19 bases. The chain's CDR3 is CASTPGTVVVQPQHF. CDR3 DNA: TGTGCCAGTACTCCAGGGACGGTAGTGGTTCAGCCCCAGCATTTT. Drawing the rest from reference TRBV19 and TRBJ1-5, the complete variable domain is DGGITQSPKYLFRKEGQNVTLSCEQNLNHDAMYWYRQDPGQGLRLIYYSQIVNDFQKGDIAEGYSVSREKKESFPLTVTSAQKNPTAFYLCASTPGTVVVQPQHFGDGTRLSIL.

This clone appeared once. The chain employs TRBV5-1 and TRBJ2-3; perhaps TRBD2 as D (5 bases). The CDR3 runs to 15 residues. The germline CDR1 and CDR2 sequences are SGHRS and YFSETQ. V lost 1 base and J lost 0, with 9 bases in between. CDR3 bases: TGCGCCAGCAGCTTGTATGCTAGCAGCACAGATACGCAGTATTTT. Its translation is CASSLYASSTDTQYF.